This TCR beta chain emerged from a study of control samples from healthy donors and cancer patients. The protocol was immunoSEQ multiplex PCR, while the TCRdb copy is restricted to in-frame clones and leaves out a portion. Among about 120,000 clones listed, just under 95% were seen once. The CDR3 loop spans 16 amino acids. The V segment lost 0 bases and the J segment 0 bases; nucleotides outside the gene matches: 0. CDR1 KGHDR and CDR2 SFDVKD come from the germline V gene. This chain joins TRBV24-1 and TRBJ1-5; 8 bases line up with TRBD1. The material sequenced was blood. The TCR comes from a young man in good health. The CDR3 DNA reads TGTGCCACCAGTGATTTGGACAGGGGTAGCAATCAGCCCCAGCATTTT. As protein: CATSDLDRGSNQPQHF.